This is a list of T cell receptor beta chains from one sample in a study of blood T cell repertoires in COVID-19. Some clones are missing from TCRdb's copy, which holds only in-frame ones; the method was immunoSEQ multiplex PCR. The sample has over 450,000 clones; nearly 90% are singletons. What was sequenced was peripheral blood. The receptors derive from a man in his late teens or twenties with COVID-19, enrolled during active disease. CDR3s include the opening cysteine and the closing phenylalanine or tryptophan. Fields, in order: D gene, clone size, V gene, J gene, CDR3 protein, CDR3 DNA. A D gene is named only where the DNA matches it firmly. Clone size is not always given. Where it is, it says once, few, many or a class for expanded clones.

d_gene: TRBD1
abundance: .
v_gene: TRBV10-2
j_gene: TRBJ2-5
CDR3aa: CASSFEGALGETQYF
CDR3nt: TGCGCCAGCAGTTTCGAGGGGGCATTAGGAGAGACCCAGTACTTC

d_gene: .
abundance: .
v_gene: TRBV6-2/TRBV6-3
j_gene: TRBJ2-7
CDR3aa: CASSYRAGFRAYEQYF
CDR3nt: TGTGCCAGCAGTTACCGCGCGGGATTCAGGGCCTACGAGCAGTACTTC

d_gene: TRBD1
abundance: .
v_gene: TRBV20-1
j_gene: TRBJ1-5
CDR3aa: CSASVGQGRQPQHF
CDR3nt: TGCAGTGCTAGTGTCGGACAGGGACGTCAGCCCCAGCATTTT

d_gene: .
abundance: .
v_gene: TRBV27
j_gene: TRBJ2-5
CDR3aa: CASSFAGRGETQYF
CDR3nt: TGTGCCAGCAGTTTTGCGGGGCGAGGAGAGACCCAGTACTTC

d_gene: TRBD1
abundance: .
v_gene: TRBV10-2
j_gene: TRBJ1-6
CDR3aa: CASKVGQGPSPLHF
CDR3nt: TGCGCCAGCAAGGTGGGACAGGGGCCGTCACCCCTCCACTTT

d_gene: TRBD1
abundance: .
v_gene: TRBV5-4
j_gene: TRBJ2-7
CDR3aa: CASSPEPTGFSYEQYF
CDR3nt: TGTGCCAGCAGCCCCGAGCCGACAGGGTTCTCCTACGAGCAGTACTTC

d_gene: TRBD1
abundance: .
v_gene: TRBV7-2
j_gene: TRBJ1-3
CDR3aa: CASSKDRAGNTIYF
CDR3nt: TGTGCCAGCAGCAAAGACAGGGCTGGAAACACCATATATTTT

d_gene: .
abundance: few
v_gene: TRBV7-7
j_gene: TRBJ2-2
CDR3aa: CASSPRATPGAGELFF
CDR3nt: TGTGCCAGCAGCCCTAGGGCCACCCCAGGGGCCGGGGAGCTGTTTTTT

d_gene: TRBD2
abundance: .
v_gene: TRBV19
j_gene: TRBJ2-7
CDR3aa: CASNLAGGNNEQYF
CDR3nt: TGTGCCAGTAATCTAGCGGGAGGTAACAACGAGCAGTACTTC

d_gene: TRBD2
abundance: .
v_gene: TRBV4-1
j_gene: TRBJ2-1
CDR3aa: CASSRQTLAGGLNEQFF
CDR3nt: TGCGCCAGCAGCCGGCAAACTCTAGCGGGAGGGCTCAATGAGCAGTTCTTC

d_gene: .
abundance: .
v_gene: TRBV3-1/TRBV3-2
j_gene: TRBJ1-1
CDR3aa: CASSQDSEAFF
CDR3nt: TGTGCCAGCAGCCAAGACAGTGAAGCTTTCTTT